The entry that follows covers one T cell receptor (beta chain) sequence. No antigen is known for it. Per-base qualities were not stored, and no clone one base away is much larger. V is reduced by 3 bases and J by 1 base, leaving a spacing of 17 bases between them. The CDR3, from cysteine to phenylalanine, totals 17 residues. The DNA shown is the 51-base CDR3, in frame from base 1. Taken from the germline V gene, the CDR1 and CDR2 loops are KGHDR and SFDVKD. TCRbeta CDR3 regions were amplified from genomic DNA using the immunoSEQ Assay, a bias-controlled multiplex PCR. The paper's data handling went like this. Nucleated cell counts per sample were estimated from amplification of reference gene primers within the assay. Sequence reads were collapsed and filtered to measure the absolute abundance of every unique TCRbeta CDR3 rearrangement. For each sample, productive Simpson clonality was calculated as the square root of Simpson's diversity index over productive rearrangements. The table was pulled from immuneACCESS by TCRdb, which kept in-frame rearrangements only. Such tables lose some clones; where checked, under half of the loss comes from unresolved V genes, and the rest has no known cause. V and J calls and clone size are as listed in that table; D and trimming were resolved from the DNA. The sample table shows fewer than 90,000 clones, and around 84% are seen once. The top ten clones comprise roughly 10% of the sample.

The data are from a study of blood T cell repertoires in COVID-19 (dated by TCRdb to 2018 to 2021). At the level of the whole study: The collaborator samples originated in the United States, Italy and Spain and spanned the acute and convalescent phases of COVID-19. Nearly every sample came with metadata listing a de-identified subject ID, COVID-19 status, age in years and sex. HLA class I and class II types, where available, came from metadata supplied by the sample provider rather than from assay-based typing. Subjects who had been exposed to COVID-19, were actively infected with it, or had recovered from it provided the deeply sampled blood TCRbeta repertoires that made up the dataset. A freely available public database, intended as a resource for researchers studying the immune response to SARS-CoV-2, is where the repertoires were released. Samples came from the ongoing ImmuneRACE study (first 160 participants) plus 1,254 subjects from 6 global collaborators. The material from the prospective study consisted of cDNA or gDNA derived from T cells, B-cell-depleted T cells, or PBMCs.

Study-wide conclusions, independent of this receptor: Clinical and demographic metadata were provided uncurated, with the amount varying by source and participant.

Whole blood was collected in K2EDTA tubes by collaborating institutions according to the institutions' own protocols. For TCRbeta analysis, collaborators shipped samples in one of three forms: frozen whole blood, isolated PBMCs, or DNA extracted from either of those sample types. The source material was peripheral blood. The chain joins TRBV24-1 to TRBJ2-5; a tentative D match to TRBD1 spans 5 bases. The source of this sequence is a human donor in a cohort sampled during active COVID-19. The DNA sequence reads TGTGCCACCAGTGATGGCCGGCAGGGCGCACTCCAAGAGACCCAGTACTTC. Translated, this gives CATSDGRQGALQETQYF.